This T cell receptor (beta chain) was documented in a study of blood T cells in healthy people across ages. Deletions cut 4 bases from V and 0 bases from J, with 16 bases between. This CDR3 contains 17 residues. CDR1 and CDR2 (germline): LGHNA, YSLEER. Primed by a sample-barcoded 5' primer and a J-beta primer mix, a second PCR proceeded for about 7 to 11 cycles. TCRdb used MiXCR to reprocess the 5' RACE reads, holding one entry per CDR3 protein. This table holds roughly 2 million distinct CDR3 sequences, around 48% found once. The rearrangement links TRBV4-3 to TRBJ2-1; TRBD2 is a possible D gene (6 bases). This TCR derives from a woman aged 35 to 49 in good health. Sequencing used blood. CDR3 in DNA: TGCGCCAGCAGCCTCACTGCAGCGGGTGTCTCCTACAATGAGCAGTTCTTC. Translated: CASSLTAAGVSYNEQFF.